This T cell receptor (beta chain) was recovered during a study of blood T cell repertoires in COVID-19. Per the study methods: Reference gene primer amplification yielded estimated nucleated cell counts. Method: immunoSEQ multiplex PCR; TCRdb's copy keeps in-frame clones and lacks some. V, J and clone size are taken as reported in that table, and D and trimming were inferred from the DNA itself. Altogether 110,000 to 150,000 clones are present, 75% to 90% being singletons, with the ten largest covering 2.5% to 3%. In germline, CDR1 is SGDLS, CDR2 YYNGEE. V lost 2 bases and J lost 6; bases outside the gene matches: 3. The CDR3 extends over 14 amino acids.

The sequence derives from a man aged 55 to 69 with active or convalescent COVID-19. J is TRBJ1-4 and V is TRBV9; 8 bases fit TRBD1. The sequenced material came from peripheral blood. CDR3 DNA sequence: TGTGCCAGCAGCGTCGGACAGGGTGATGAAAAACTGTTTTTT. Translated: CASSVGQGDEKLFF.